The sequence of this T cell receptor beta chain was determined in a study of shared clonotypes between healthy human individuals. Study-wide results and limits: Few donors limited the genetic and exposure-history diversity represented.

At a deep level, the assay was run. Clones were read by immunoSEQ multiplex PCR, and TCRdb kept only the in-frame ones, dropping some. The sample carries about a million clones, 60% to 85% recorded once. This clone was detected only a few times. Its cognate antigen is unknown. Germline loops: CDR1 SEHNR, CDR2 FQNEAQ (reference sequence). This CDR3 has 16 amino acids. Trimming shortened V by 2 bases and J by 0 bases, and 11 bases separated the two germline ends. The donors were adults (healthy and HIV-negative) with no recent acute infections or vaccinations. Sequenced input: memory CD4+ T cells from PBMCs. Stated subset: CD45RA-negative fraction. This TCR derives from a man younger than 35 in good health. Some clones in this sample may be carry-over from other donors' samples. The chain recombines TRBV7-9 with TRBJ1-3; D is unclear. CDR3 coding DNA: TGTGCCAGCAGCTTATCTAGGGCGAGCTCTGGAAACACCATATATTTT. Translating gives CASSLSRASSGNTIYF. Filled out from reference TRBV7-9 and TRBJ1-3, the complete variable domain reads DTGVSQNPRHKITKRGQNVTFRCDPISEHNRLYWYRQTLGQGPEFLTYFQNEAQLEKSRLLSDRFSAERPKGSFSTLEIQRTEQGDSAMYLCASSLSRASSGNTIYFGEGSWLTVV.